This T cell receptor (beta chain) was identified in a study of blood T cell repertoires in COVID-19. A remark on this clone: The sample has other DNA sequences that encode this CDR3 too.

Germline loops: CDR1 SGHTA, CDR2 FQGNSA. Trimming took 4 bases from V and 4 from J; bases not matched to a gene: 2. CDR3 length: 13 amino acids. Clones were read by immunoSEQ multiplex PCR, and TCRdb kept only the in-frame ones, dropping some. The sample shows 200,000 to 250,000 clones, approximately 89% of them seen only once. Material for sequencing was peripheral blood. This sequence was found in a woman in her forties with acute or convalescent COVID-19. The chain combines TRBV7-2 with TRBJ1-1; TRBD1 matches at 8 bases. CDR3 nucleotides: TGTGCCAGCAGCTCGCAGGGGGCCACTGAAGCTTTCTTT. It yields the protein CASSSQGATEAFF.